This entry concerns a single TCR beta chain. The CDR3 has 13 amino acids. V was cut by 5 bases and J by 1 base, with 8 bases left in between. The germline gives CDR1 SGHAT, CDR2 FQNNGV. These data originate in a study of blood T cell repertoires in COVID-19. Study-level information: Material from acute and convalescent COVID-19 was sourced from the United States, Italy and Spain.

Assay: immunoSEQ multiplex PCR; the TCRdb copy retains only in-frame clones and omits some. The repertoire holds about 270,000 clones, with about nine tenths as singletons. V is TRBV11-2 and J is TRBJ2-5; no definite D call. This receptor was identified in a man aged 45 to 65 with acute or convalescent COVID-19. Specimen: peripheral blood. The CDR3 is CASSRGSQETQYF. CDR3 sequence (DNA): TGTGCCAGCAGCCGCGGCAGCCAAGAGACCCAGTACTTC.